This record covers a single T cell receptor (beta chain). This clonotype has a handful of counts. Its antigen remains undetermined. No per-base quality is available; no much larger clone lies one base away. Looking up the germline V gene yields CDR1 SGHRS and CDR2 YFSETQ. Trimming accounts for 1 base at V and 10 bases at J, while the number of junction bases matched to no gene is 1. The CDR3 contains 12 residues, cysteine and phenylalanine counted. The sequence is cut down to CDR3 DNA, 36 bases in frame from base 1. This entry is derived from a study of T-cell memory formation after mild COVID-19 (dated by TCRdb to the early 2020s). About the full investigation: TCR sequence clusters from the two donors were largely donor specific. In two donors, T-cell clones that expanded and contracted after mild COVID-19 were tracked by sequencing TCRalpha and TCRbeta repertoires over time. Two young, previously healthy adult volunteers made up the cohort, one male and one female. On the study overall, not on this receptor specifically: SARS-CoV-2 specificity of the second-wave clones peaking on day 37 was not confirmed. Contracting CD4+ clones were located mainly in the CM and EM memory subsets, whereas CD8+ clones were found to be enriched in EMRA. The detection of some responding clones in pre-infection memory suggests that pre-existing cross-reactive memory T cells joined the SARS-CoV-2 response. Balanced CD4/CD8 phenotypes were observed for clones contracting from day 15 to 85, whereas a bias towards CD4+ was observed for a second wave of clones expanding from day 15 to 37. Only a couple of mild cases were covered by the study, and larger cohorts that include severe cases with pre-infection samples were considered necessary.

Ficoll-Paque density gradient centrifugation was the method used to isolate PBMCs. Instrument used: Illumina NovaSeq 6000. cDNA libraries for TCRalpha and TCRbeta were prepared by 5'RACE using constant-segment primers, with sample barcodes and unique molecular identifiers added. Trizol reagent was used to extract RNA from every sample. The libraries were amplified in two PCR steps, and the second step added a second sample barcode and Illumina TruSeq adapters. Libraries were sequenced on an Illumina NovaSeq with 2 x 150 bp paired-end reads. As for the original processing: Reads were demultiplexed and collapsed into UMI-guided consensus sequences with migec v1.2.7. Using mixcr v2.1.11, UMI consensuses were aligned to TRA and TRB V and J templates and then assembled into clonotypes. A clonotype was counted as expanded or contracted only when both edgeR and NoisET called the clonotype significant, with the noise models trained on biological replicates. For edgeR calls, a false discovery rate-adjusted p below 0.01 and a log2 fold-change threshold of 1 were applied. As an exploratory analysis of dynamics, max-normalized trajectories of the 1000 most abundant clonotypes were examined by PCA with hierarchical clustering. Separately sequenced CD4+ and CD8+ repertoires were used to assign the CD4 or CD8 phenotype of responding clones. TCRdb reprocessed the public reads (quality trimming at Q25 with fastp, clone calling with MiXCR) and kept in-frame beta chains. Each CDR3 protein gets just one entry, which takes the most common genes and DNA from the rows behind it. These V and J calls derive from TCRdb rather than the authors' analysis. The sample table lists a few hundred thousand distinct CDR3 sequences, about 22% of them with a count of one. The top ten hold approximately 8.4% of the sample.

The sequencing input was PBMCs or a T cell subset sorted from them (not recorded which). The receptor was isolated from an adult woman who had mild COVID-19 (a few samples of this study predate the infection). The sample titles of this study are shuffled in the database, so cell type and time point are left out; the donor was told from shared clones. This chain is built from TRBV5-1 and TRBJ2-1, and TRBD1 aligns with 8 junction nucleotides. The CDR3 protein: CASSLTGGEQFF. The nucleotide sequence reads as follows: TGCGCCAGCAGCTTGACAGGGGGGGAGCAGTTCTTC.